This TCR beta chain was retrieved from a study of T cells after yellow fever vaccination. Study findings and constraints: Repertoires obtained by FACS sorting could include abundant clonotypes that entered as contaminants from the bulk population. Reappearance after the booster was observed for most primary-vaccination clones (roughly 97% CD4, roughly 90% CD8).

TCRdb re-called the 5' RACE reads through MiXCR, storing one row per CDR3 protein. This table holds some 420,000 distinct CDR3 sequences, approximately 19% found once. V lost 2 bases and J 0 bases, leaving 8 bases between the germline ends. The germline V gene encodes CDR1 MNHEY and CDR2 SVGAGI. The CDR3 is made up of 16 amino acids. Concerning this clonotype itself: Antigen: not known.

The rearrangement uses TRBV6-5 and TRBJ1-6; D possibly corresponds to TRBD1 (5 bases). The source was PBMCs, collected before the yellow fever booster vaccination. The source is a man younger than 35 who received the YFV17D yellow fever vaccine. The CDR3: CASSYDSRSYNSPLHF. The CDR3, as DNA: TGTGCCAGCAGTTACGACAGCCGCTCCTATAATTCACCCCTCCACTTT.